Listed below are T cell receptor beta chains from one sample, sequenced in a study of cytomegalovirus exposure and HLA in healthy donors. TCRdb's table, derived via immunoSEQ multiplex PCR, lists solely in-frame clones and lacks some. The table shows about 170,000 clones, with 80% to 85% occurring only once. The material sequenced was PBMCs. The receptor set was obtained from a male donor in good health and CMV-seronegative. Both conserved end residues are part of each CDR3. Fields, in order: J gene, D gene, V gene, clone size, CDR3 protein, CDR3 DNA. A D gene is named only where the DNA matches it firmly. The listing skips clone size in some rows; elsewhere it reads once, few, many or a size class.

J: TRBJ2-4
D: TRBD2
V: TRBV10-3
size: -
CDR3: CATTSGTSGVAYF
DNA: TGTGCCACCACATCTGGGACTAGCGGGGTCGCGTACTTC

J: TRBJ1-3
D: -
V: TRBV5-1
size: -
CDR3: CASSPGSSGNTIYF
DNA: TGCGCCAGCAGCCCGGGGTCATCGGGAAACACCATATATTTT

J: TRBJ2-7
D: TRBD2
V: TRBV9
size: -
CDR3: CASSTASGRPGEQYF
DNA: TGTGCCAGCAGCACGGCTAGCGGGCGCCCCGGGGAGCAGTACTTC

J: TRBJ1-5
D: TRBD1
V: TRBV18
size: -
CDR3: CASSPAHGQGDQPQHF
DNA: TGTGCCAGCTCCCCCGCCCACGGACAGGGCGATCAGCCCCAGCATTTT

J: TRBJ1-2
D: -
V: TRBV6-6
size: -
CDR3: CASSEDRSYGYTF
DNA: TGTGCCAGCAGTGAGGACAGAAGCTATGGCTACACCTTC

J: TRBJ1-5
D: -
V: TRBV11-2
size: -
CDR3: CASSLDRGNQPQHF
DNA: TGTGCCAGCAGCTTAGATCGGGGGAATCAGCCCCAGCATTTT

J: TRBJ1-1
D: -
V: TRBV6-5
size: once
CDR3: CASRILKAGDTEAFF
DNA: TGTGCCAGCAGAATCCTCAAAGCGGGGGACACTGAAGCTTTCTTT

J: TRBJ1-2
D: TRBD1
V: TRBV5-1
size: -
CDR3: CASSRTGADYGYTF
DNA: TGCGCCAGCAGCAGGACAGGGGCGGACTATGGCTACACCTTC

J: TRBJ2-5
D: -
V: TRBV14
size: -
CDR3: CASSQEIGGTRETQYF
DNA: TGTGCCAGCAGCCAAGAAATCGGGGGAACGAGGGAGACCCAGTACTTC

J: TRBJ1-4
D: -
V: TRBV5-1
size: -
CDR3: CASSLAARLENEKLFF
DNA: TGCGCCAGCAGCTTGGCGGCCCGACTGGAGAATGAAAAACTGTTTTTT

J: TRBJ2-3
D: -
V: TRBV10-3
size: few
CDR3: CAISGGGPSTDTQYF
DNA: TGTGCCATCAGTGGAGGGGGACCTAGCACAGATACGCAGTATTTT

J: TRBJ2-1
D: TRBD2
V: TRBV6-5
size: -
CDR3: CASSYFGGGAEQFF
DNA: TGTGCCAGCAGTTACTTCGGCGGGGGGGCTGAGCAGTTCTTC

J: TRBJ2-7
D: -
V: TRBV5-1
size: few
CDR3: CASSLSPGAYEQYF
DNA: TGCGCCAGCAGCTTGTCTCCAGGGGCCTACGAGCAGTACTTC

J: TRBJ2-2
D: -
V: TRBV10-3
size: -
CDR3: CAISDQTGIYTGELFF
DNA: TGTGCCATCAGTGACCAAACCGGGATTTACACCGGGGAGCTGTTTTTT

J: TRBJ1-2
D: -
V: TRBV5-4
size: -
CDR3: CASSGGRENGYTF
DNA: TGTGCCAGCAGCGGCGGTAGGGAGAATGGCTACACCTTC

J: TRBJ1-4
D: -
V: TRBV7-9
size: once
CDR3: CASSSTPTENEKLFF
DNA: TGTGCCAGCAGCTCTACCCCGACAGAAAATGAAAAACTGTTTTTT

J: TRBJ1-1
D: -
V: TRBV20-1
size: -
CDR3: CSASRPPEAFF
DNA: TGCAGTGCTAGCAGGCCACCTGAAGCTTTCTTT

J: TRBJ1-2
D: -
V: TRBV30
size: -
CDR3: CAWKKGDYGYTF
DNA: TGTGCCTGGAAGAAAGGGGACTATGGCTACACCTTC

J: TRBJ2-5
D: -
V: TRBV4-3
size: -
CDR3: CASSQEQQETQYF
DNA: TGCGCCAGCAGCCAAGAACAGCAAGAGACCCAGTACTTC

J: TRBJ2-5
D: -
V: TRBV5-6
size: few
CDR3: CASSPTRLETQYF
DNA: TGTGCCAGCAGCCCGACTAGGTTGGAGACCCAGTACTTC

J: TRBJ2-7
D: TRBD2
V: TRBV11-3
size: -
CDR3: CASSPGTSGTYEQYF
DNA: TGTGCCAGCAGCCCCGGGACTAGCGGAACCTACGAGCAGTACTTC

J: TRBJ2-3
D: TRBD1
V: TRBV7-8
size: -
CDR3: CASSLDEGALGTDTQYF
DNA: TGTGCCAGCAGCTTAGACGAGGGGGCACTTGGCACAGATACGCAGTATTTT

J: TRBJ1-4
D: -
V: TRBV2
size: -
CDR3: CASSESQGNWAEKLFF
DNA: TGTGCCAGCAGCGAGTCCCAGGGCAATTGGGCTGAAAAACTGTTTTTT

J: TRBJ2-5
D: TRBD1
V: TRBV5-6
size: -
CDR3: CASSFKGAETQYF
DNA: TGTGCCAGCAGCTTTAAGGGGGCCGAGACCCAGTACTTC

J: TRBJ2-2
D: -
V: TRBV5-1
size: -
CDR3: CASSLEGGYTGELFF
DNA: TGCGCCAGCAGCTTGGAAGGGGGTTACACCGGGGAGCTGTTTTTT

J: TRBJ1-2
D: TRBD1
V: TRBV30
size: -
CDR3: CAWTPAGGRLGYTF
DNA: TGTGCCTGGACCCCGGCAGGGGGGCGTCTTGGCTACACCTTC

J: TRBJ1-2
D: -
V: TRBV7-2
size: -
CDR3: CASSSVTSQGYGYTF
DNA: TGTGCCAGCAGCTCAGTCACCTCACAGGGTTATGGCTACACCTTC

J: TRBJ1-1
D: -
V: TRBV27
size: -
CDR3: CASRAPNTEAFF
DNA: TGTGCCAGCAGGGCCCCGAACACTGAAGCTTTCTTT

J: TRBJ1-2
D: -
V: TRBV7-6
size: -
CDR3: CASSPDSSYGYTF
DNA: TGTGCCAGCAGTCCGGACAGTAGCTATGGCTACACCTTC

J: TRBJ1-1
D: -
V: TRBV7-9
size: -
CDR3: CASSLVSENTEAFF
DNA: TGTGCCAGCAGCTTAGTGTCAGAGAACACTGAAGCTTTCTTT

J: TRBJ2-3
D: -
V: TRBV19
size: -
CDR3: CASRSNGASTDTQYF
DNA: TGTGCCAGTAGATCTAACGGTGCTAGCACAGATACGCAGTATTTT

J: TRBJ2-3
D: -
V: TRBV7-2
size: -
CDR3: CASRLGGTSTDTQYF
DNA: TGTGCCAGCAGGCTTGGGGGGACTAGCACAGATACGCAGTATTTT

J: TRBJ1-1
D: TRBD1
V: TRBV10-2
size: -
CDR3: CASSPGQALQGAFF
DNA: TGCGCCAGCAGTCCGGGACAGGCCCTGCAGGGAGCTTTCTTT

J: TRBJ2-3
D: TRBD1
V: TRBV19
size: few
CDR3: CASRPGTGADTQYF
DNA: TGTGCCAGCAGGCCCGGGACAGGGGCCGATACGCAGTATTTT

J: TRBJ2-3
D: TRBD2
V: TRBV11-2
size: -
CDR3: CASSLAGLANTQYF
DNA: TGTGCCAGCAGCTTAGCGGGACTAGCGAATACGCAGTATTTT

J: TRBJ2-7
D: TRBD2
V: TRBV5-6
size: -
CDR3: CASSFVSGGSYEQYF
DNA: TGTGCCAGCAGCTTCGTTTCGGGGGGATCCTACGAGCAGTACTTC

J: TRBJ1-1
D: -
V: TRBV2
size: few
CDR3: CASRAVSTVNTEAFF
DNA: TGTGCCAGCAGGGCCGTTTCGACAGTGAACACTGAAGCTTTCTTT

J: TRBJ2-6
D: -
V: TRBV4-3
size: once
CDR3: CASRAQPSGANVLTF
DNA: TGCGCCAGCAGAGCACAGCCCTCTGGGGCCAACGTCCTGACTTTC

J: TRBJ2-1
D: TRBD2
V: TRBV7-7
size: -
CDR3: CASSLAAGGGEQFF
DNA: TGTGCCAGCAGCTTAGCGGCGGGAGGCGGTGAGCAGTTCTTC

J: TRBJ2-7
D: TRBD1
V: TRBV5-4
size: -
CDR3: CASSLDRGFGYEQYF
DNA: TGTGCCAGCAGCTTGGACAGGGGGTTTGGGTACGAGCAGTACTTC

J: TRBJ2-5
D: TRBD1
V: TRBV5-6
size: -
CDR3: CASSNYAPGQEETQYF
DNA: TGTGCCAGCAGCAACTACGCGCCGGGACAGGAAGAGACCCAGTACTTC

J: TRBJ2-5
D: TRBD1
V: TRBV14
size: -
CDR3: CASSERGPGQGGRTQYF
DNA: TGTGCCAGCAGCGAGAGGGGGCCCGGACAGGGGGGTCGGACCCAGTACTTC

J: TRBJ2-6
D: -
V: TRBV5-1
size: -
CDR3: CASAVRGSGANGLTF
DNA: TGCGCCAGCGCCGTAAGGGGCTCTGGGGCCAACGGCCTGACTTTC

J: TRBJ2-7
D: -
V: TRBV29-1
size: -
CDR3: CSVNYSYEQYF
DNA: TGCAGCGTTAATTACAGCTACGAGCAGTACTTC

J: TRBJ1-1
D: -
V: TRBV25-1
size: -
CDR3: CASSGPRLHGGTEAFF
DNA: TGTGCCAGCAGTGGCCCACGTCTCCACGGGGGCACTGAAGCTTTCTTT

J: TRBJ2-3
D: -
V: TRBV6-1
size: -
CDR3: CASSEAPLTLASTDTQYF
DNA: TGTGCCAGCAGTGAAGCCCCTTTGACTCTCGCCTCCACAGATACGCAGTATTTT

J: TRBJ2-2
D: -
V: TRBV6-1
size: -
CDR3: CASTWTENTGELFF
DNA: TGTGCCAGCACCTGGACAGAGAACACCGGGGAGCTGTTTTTT

J: TRBJ2-5
D: -
V: TRBV30
size: -
CDR3: CAWATGREGETQYF
DNA: TGTGCCTGGGCTACAGGGAGGGAGGGGGAGACCCAGTACTTC

J: TRBJ1-5
D: TRBD1
V: TRBV15
size: -
CDR3: CATSRASGTVGNQPQHF
DNA: TGTGCCACCAGCAGGGCCTCCGGGACAGTGGGCAATCAGCCCCAGCATTTT

J: TRBJ2-3
D: -
V: TRBV11-2
size: -
CDR3: CASSRRQASTDTQYF
DNA: TGTGCCAGCAGCCGGAGACAGGCTAGCACAGATACGCAGTATTTT

J: TRBJ2-7
D: TRBD1
V: TRBV18
size: -
CDR3: CASSGGTGHYEQYF
DNA: TGTGCCAGCTCAGGGGGGACAGGACACTACGAGCAGTACTTC

J: TRBJ2-5
D: -
V: TRBV4-3
size: -
CDR3: CASSRDGGQETQYF
DNA: TGCGCCAGCAGCCGGGACGGGGGCCAAGAGACCCAGTACTTC

J: TRBJ2-1
D: TRBD2
V: TRBV2
size: -
CDR3: CASRGLAGGQGEQFF
DNA: TGTGCCAGCAGGGGACTAGCGGGGGGGCAGGGTGAGCAGTTCTTC

J: TRBJ1-3
D: -
V: TRBV27
size: -
CDR3: CASSVEPGNTIYF
DNA: TGTGCCAGCAGCGTAGAGCCTGGAAACACCATATATTTT

J: TRBJ1-2
D: -
V: TRBV4-1
size: once
CDR3: CASSQESGLTYGYTF
DNA: TGCGCCAGCAGCCAAGAATCGGGGTTAACCTATGGCTACACCTTC

J: TRBJ1-1
D: TRBD1
V: TRBV6-4
size: -
CDR3: CASSLTGGRGTEAFF
DNA: TGTGCCAGCAGCCTAACAGGGGGCAGAGGGACTGAAGCTTTCTTT

J: TRBJ2-7
D: -
V: TRBV6-5
size: -
CDR3: CASRDSTSYEQYF
DNA: TGTGCCAGCAGGGACAGTACCTCCTACGAGCAGTACTTC

J: TRBJ1-5
D: -
V: TRBV18
size: -
CDR3: CASSPSQINQPQHF
DNA: TGTGCCAGCTCACCATCTCAGATTAATCAGCCCCAGCATTTT